The 13 T cell receptor beta chains reported below all come from one sample, sequenced in a study of blood T cell repertoires in COVID-19. Clones were read by immunoSEQ multiplex PCR, and TCRdb kept only the in-frame ones, dropping some. The table records 150,000 to 200,000 clones, about 83% of them present only once. Material: peripheral blood. These receptors originate from a man aged 70-80 years who had recovered from COVID-19.

V usage is TRBV19 and J usage is TRBJ2-3; D ambiguous. The CDR3 runs to 13 residues. Germline V gives CDR1 LNHDA, CDR2 SQIVND (reference sequence). Trimming stripped 6 bases from V and 1 base from J, with 8 bases between. CDR3 in DNA: TGTGCCAGTAGCCCGACTGGCACAGATACGCAGTATTTT. Its translation: CASSPTGTDTQYF.

V and J are TRBV7-2 and TRBJ2-5; TRBD2 matches at 8 bases. Germline-derived CDR1 and CDR2 are SGHTA and FQGNSA. Trimming removed 1 base from V and 1 base from J; junction bases left unmatched: 2. The length of the CDR3 is 15 residues. CDR3 protein: CASSLGLAGQETQYF. The DNA for the CDR3 is TGTGCCAGCAGCTTAGGGCTAGCGGGCCAAGAGACCCAGTACTTC. The whole variable domain, filled in from reference TRBV7-2 and TRBJ2-5, reads GAGVSQSPSNKVTEKGKDVELRCDPISGHTALYWYRQSLGQGLEFLIYFQGNSAPDKSGLPSDRFSAERTGGSVSTLTIQRTQQEDSAVYLCASSLGLAGQETQYFGPGTRLLVL.

The V and J genes are TRBV19 and TRBJ1-4, with 7 bases matching TRBD1. The germline V gene encodes CDR1 LNHDA and CDR2 SQIVND (reference sequence). Trimming took 5 bases from V and 8 from J; bases not matched to a gene: 2. The CDR3 extends over 12 amino acids. This CDR3 is CASSDRAEKLFF. CDR3 sequence (DNA): TGTGCCAGTAGTGACAGGGCGGAAAAACTGTTTTTT.

The rearrangement links TRBV10-2 to TRBJ1-4; 7 nucleotides line up with TRBD1. The CDR3 sequence is 15 residues long. Germline V gene lookup returns CDR1 WSHSY and CDR2 SAAADI. Trimming at V came to 8 bases and at J to 6 bases, leaving 12 bases not matched to a gene. The CDR3: CASSHTGTADEKLFF. DNA of the CDR3: TGCGCCAGCTCTCACACCGGGACAGCTGATGAAAAACTGTTTTTT.

The chain joins TRBV4-1 to TRBJ1-2; TRBD1 matches at 9 bases. Trimming took 3 bases from V and 0 from J; bases not matched to a gene: 8. Germline V gene lookup returns CDR1 MGHRA and CDR2 YSYEKL. The CDR3 extends over 17 amino acids. The CDR3 nucleotides are TGCGCCAGCAGCCAGGGACTGGACAGGGGACCTAACTATGGCTACACCTTC. Translating gives CASSQGLDRGPNYGYTF.

In its sample, this clone was seen once. CDR3 in DNA: TGTGCCAGCAGCCCCATGACTAGCGGGGGCTCCTACGAGCAGTACTTC. Amino acids: CASSPMTSGGSYEQYF. The rearrangement links TRBV7-2 to TRBJ2-7; the match to TRBD2 covers 12 bases. V shed 5 bases and J 0 bases; nucleotides not matched to a gene: 5. This CDR3 comprises 16 residues. Germline V gene data show CDR1 as SGHTA and CDR2 as FQGNSA.

This chain joins TRBV19 and TRBJ2-1; TRBD2 is a possible D gene (5 bases). The V and J ends lost 10 bases and 0 bases respectively, with 13 bases between them. This CDR3 region has 14 residues. Germline V gene lookup returns CDR1 LNHDA and CDR2 SQIVND (reference sequence). CDR3 amino acids: CAKSLSGSYNEQFF. Written as DNA, the CDR3 is TGTGCCAAATCCCTGAGCGGCTCCTACAATGAGCAGTTCTTC.

This chain connects TRBV29-1 to TRBJ2-2; 10 bases agree with TRBD1. CDR3 length: 16 residues. Germline V gene data show CDR1 as SQVTM and CDR2 as ANQGSEA. The trim removed 6 bases at V and 4 bases at J, leaving 11 bases unmatched. DNA of the CDR3: TGCAGCGTAGATGGTGGACAGGGGGTAGGCACCGGGGAGCTGTTTTTT. Translating gives CSVDGGQGVGTGELFF.

J is TRBJ1-5 and V is TRBV5-1; possibly TRBD1 for D (6 bases). The V end lost 4 bases, the J end lost 7 bases, and 15 bases lay between the germline ends. This CDR3 has 14 residues. Per the germline V gene, CDR1 is SGHRS and CDR2 is YFSETQ. CDR3 nucleotide sequence: TGCGCCAGCAGCCCCACAGGGAGAGGCCAGCCCCAGCATTTT. It specifies CASSPTGRGQPQHF.

This chain links TRBV9 with TRBJ2-2; TRBD2 matches 8 bases. V was clipped by 4 bases and J by 6 bases; unmatched bases: 11. In germline, CDR1 is SGDLS, CDR2 YYNGEE. CDR3 size: 16 residues. DNA for the CDR3: TGTGCCAGCAGCCTCCGAGGTAGCGGGGCCCCCGGGGAGCTGTTTTTT. Amino acid sequence: CASSLRGSGAPGELFF.

This chain joins TRBV7-2 and TRBJ2-1; tentative D call: TRBD2 (5 bases). Germline V gene sequence: CDR1 SGHTA, CDR2 FQGNSA. Between the trimmed V and J ends, which lost 2 bases and 3 bases, there was a span of 14 bases. The CDR3 runs 16 residues. This CDR3 is CASSLKPSRNYNEQFF. In DNA, the CDR3 is TGTGCCAGCAGCTTAAAGCCTAGCAGAAACTACAATGAGCAGTTCTTC.

The chain combines TRBV28 with TRBJ2-1, with 7 bases aligning to TRBD2. V shed 7 bases and J 9 bases; nucleotides not matched to a gene: 12. Germline-derived CDR1 and CDR2 are MDHEN and SYDVKM. The CDR3 loop spans 14 amino acids. The CDR3 nucleotides read TGTGCCAGCACGAGGGACTACCCCTTAACTGAGCAGTTCTTC. Protein: CASTRDYPLTEQFF.

This clone was seen a single time. This chain uses TRBV7-2 with TRBJ2-7; maybe TRBD1 (5 bases). The CDR3 sequence is 15 residues long. Trimming pared 2 bases from V and 3 bases from J, leaving 14 bases between. Germline CDR1 SGHTA, CDR2 FQGNSA. CDR3: CASSLLRTRHYEQYF. The CDR3 DNA reads as TGTGCCAGCAGCTTACTTAGGACACGCCACTACGAGCAGTACTTC.